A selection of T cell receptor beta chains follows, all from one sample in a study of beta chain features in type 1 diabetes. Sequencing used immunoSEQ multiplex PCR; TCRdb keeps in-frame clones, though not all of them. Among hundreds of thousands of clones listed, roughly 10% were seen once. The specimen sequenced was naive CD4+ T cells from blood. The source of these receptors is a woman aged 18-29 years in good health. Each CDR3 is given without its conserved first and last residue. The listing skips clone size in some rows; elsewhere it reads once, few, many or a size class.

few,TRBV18,ASSLTIQETQY
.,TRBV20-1,SATTGVTQY
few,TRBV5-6,ASSLRDSPLH
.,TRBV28,ASSAGQGHGYT
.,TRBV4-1,ASSQGFNYGYT
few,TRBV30,AWLDREIYEQY
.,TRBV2,ASTGWESQPQH
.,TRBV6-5,ASSRGRGQPYGYT
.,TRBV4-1,ASSQGLAGGRGNEQF
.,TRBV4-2,ASSQVGQGISYEQY